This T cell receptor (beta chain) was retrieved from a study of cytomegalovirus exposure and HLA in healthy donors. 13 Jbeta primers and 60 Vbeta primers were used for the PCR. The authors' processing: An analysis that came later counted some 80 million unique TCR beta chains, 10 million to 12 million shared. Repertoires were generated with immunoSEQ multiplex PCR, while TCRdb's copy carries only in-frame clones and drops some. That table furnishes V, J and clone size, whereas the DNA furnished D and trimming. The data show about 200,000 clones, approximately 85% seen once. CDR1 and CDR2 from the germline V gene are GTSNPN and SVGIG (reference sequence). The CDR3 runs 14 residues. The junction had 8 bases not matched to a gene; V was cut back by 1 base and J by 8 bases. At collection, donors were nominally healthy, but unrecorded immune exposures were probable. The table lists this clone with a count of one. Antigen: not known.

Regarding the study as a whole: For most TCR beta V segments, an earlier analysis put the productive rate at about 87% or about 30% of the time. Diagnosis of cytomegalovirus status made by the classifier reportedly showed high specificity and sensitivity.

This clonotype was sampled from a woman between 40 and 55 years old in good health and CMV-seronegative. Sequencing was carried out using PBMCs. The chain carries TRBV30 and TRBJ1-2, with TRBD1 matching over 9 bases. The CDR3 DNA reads TGTGCCTGGAGTGCTATGGGACAGGGAGGAGGCTACACCTTC. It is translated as CAWSAMGQGGGYTF.